The rows below give T cell receptor beta chains drawn from one sample of a study of control samples from healthy donors and cancer patients. Clones were read by immunoSEQ multiplex PCR, and TCRdb kept only the in-frame ones, dropping some. This repertoire shows approximately 89,000 clones, approximately 87% found once; its top ten account for roughly 2.1%. The sequencing input was blood. These receptors were collected from a woman aged 40-49 years in good health. Each CDR3 is given with its conserved first and last residue. A D gene is named only where the DNA matches it firmly. Clone size is given for some rows only: seen once, a few or many times, or a class if the clone is expanded.

clone_size	v_call	cdr3_length	d_call	j_call	cdr3_nt	cdr3_aa
NA	TRBV10-2	13	TRBD2	TRBJ2-3	TGCGCCAGCAGTGAGGCGCTAGCGGGGGCGCAGTATTTT	CASSEALAGAQYF
NA	TRBV19	13	NA	TRBJ2-7	TGTGCCAGTACCGCCTCGGGGGGCGGCGAGCAGTACTTC	CASTASGGGEQYF
NA	TRBV7-8	15	TRBD2	TRBJ2-1	TGTGCCAGCAGCTTAGGTAGCGGGGGGGCCAATGAGCAGTTCTTC	CASSLGSGGANEQFF
NA	TRBV5-1	13	TRBD1	TRBJ1-1	TGCGCCAGCAGCATCCGACAGGGTGAGGTAGCTTTCTTT	CASSIRQGEVAFF
NA	TRBV7-3	14	NA	TRBJ1-1	TGTGCCAGCAGCATAACAGGGAGGAACACTGAAGCTTTCTTT	CASSITGRNTEAFF
NA	TRBV6-5	15	NA	TRBJ2-4	TGTGCCAGCAGTTACTCGACTGCAGCGGTAAACATTCAGTACTTC	CASSYSTAAVNIQYF
once	TRBV20-1	11	TRBD1	TRBJ1-2	TGCAGTGCTGGACAGGTCCATGGGTACACCTTC	CSAGQVHGYTF
NA	TRBV2	16	NA	TRBJ2-6	TGTGCCAGCAGATCCGAGTTGGGGACTGGGGCCAACGTCCTGACTTTC	CASRSELGTGANVLTF
NA	TRBV4-3	15	TRBD2	TRBJ2-5	TGCGCCAGCAGCCGATCGGGGGGGCCCTCAGAGACCCAGTACTTC	CASSRSGGPSETQYF
NA	TRBV6-2/TRBV6-3	14	TRBD1	TRBJ1-4	TGTGCCAGCAGTCCCGGGACAGCGGGGGAAAAACTGTTTTTT	CASSPGTAGEKLFF
few	TRBV10-3	20	TRBD1	TRBJ2-2	TGTGCCATCAGTGAAGTAAAGGGGGCTAGCTCCACCGAGAACACCGGGGAGCTGTTTTTT	CAISEVKGASSTENTGELFF
once	TRBV5-1	14	TRBD1	TRBJ1-4	TGCGCCAGCTCTGTACAGGGGACTAATGAAAAACTGTTTTTT	CASSVQGTNEKLFF
NA	TRBV5-5	15	NA	TRBJ2-2	TGTGCCAGCAGCTTGGGACCCCCGGGCACCGGGGAGCTGTTTTTT	CASSLGPPGTGELFF
NA	TRBV7-2	13	NA	TRBJ2-3	TGTGCCGGCTCCCTTTCGCCCTCAGATACGCAGTATTTT	CAGSLSPSDTQYF
NA	TRBV7-9	14	NA	TRBJ2-3	TGTGCCAGCAGCGCCAAAAATGGGGCAGATACGCAGTATTTT	CASSAKNGADTQYF
NA	TRBV12-3/TRBV12-4	12	NA	TRBJ1-3	TGTGCCTGGGGGAGCTCTGGAAACACCATATATTTT	CAWGSSGNTIYF
NA	TRBV11-2	17	TRBD1	TRBJ1-3	TGTGCCAGCAGCTTAGAAAAACGCAGGGGGCTTGGAAACACCATATATTTT	CASSLEKRRGLGNTIYF
few	TRBV1	16	NA	TRBJ1-5	TGCACCAGCAGCCAAGATCCATCGGGGGCACACCAGCCCCAGCATTTT	CTSSQDPSGAHQPQHF
NA	TRBV3-1/TRBV3-2	12	TRBD1	TRBJ1-1	TGTGCCAGCAGCCAGGGGACAGTTGGAGCTTTCTTT	CASSQGTVGAFF
NA	TRBV6-6	16	NA	TRBJ1-4	TGTGCCAGCAGTAGTGTAATGGGGGCGGCTAATGAAAAACTGTTTTTT	CASSSVMGAANEKLFF
NA	TRBV5-6	13	NA	TRBJ2-7	TGTGCCAGCAGTTCCGGGACATTCTACGAGCAGTACTTC	CASSSGTFYEQYF
NA	TRBV7-2	17	NA	TRBJ1-2	TGTGCCAGCAGCGAAGGACCTTTGGGGGCGGCGGGCTATGGCTACACCTTC	CASSEGPLGAAGYGYTF
few	TRBV19	14	NA	TRBJ1-6	TGTGCCAGTAGTATAGACCCGACAGGTTCACCCCTCCACTTT	CASSIDPTGSPLHF